This T cell receptor beta chain was captured by sequencing in a study of long-term antiretroviral therapy in people with HIV. General study points: Post-treatment diversity went higher with ART but stayed below transplant donor controls.

The authors ran the immunoSEQ assay, v3.0, at survey level. Repertoires were generated with immunoSEQ multiplex PCR, while TCRdb's copy carries only in-frame clones and drops some. This repertoire shows 27,000 or so clones, approximately 86% found once; its top ten account for roughly 15%. Worth noting for this clone: Its antigen is unknown.

V lost 0 bases to trimming and J lost 4 bases, with 10 bases between them. The germline CDR1 and CDR2 sequences are LNHNV and YYDKDF (reference sequence). The CDR3 contains 14 residues. The chain links TRBV15 to TRBJ2-7; D ambiguous. This specimen consisted of unsorted PBMCs, obtained 1.2 years after starting antiretroviral therapy. This receptor was taken from a man in his forties or fifties with HIV. This CDR3 is CATSRDPRAYEQYF. Written as DNA, the CDR3 is TGTGCCACCAGCAGAGATCCGAGAGCGTACGAGCAGTACTTC.